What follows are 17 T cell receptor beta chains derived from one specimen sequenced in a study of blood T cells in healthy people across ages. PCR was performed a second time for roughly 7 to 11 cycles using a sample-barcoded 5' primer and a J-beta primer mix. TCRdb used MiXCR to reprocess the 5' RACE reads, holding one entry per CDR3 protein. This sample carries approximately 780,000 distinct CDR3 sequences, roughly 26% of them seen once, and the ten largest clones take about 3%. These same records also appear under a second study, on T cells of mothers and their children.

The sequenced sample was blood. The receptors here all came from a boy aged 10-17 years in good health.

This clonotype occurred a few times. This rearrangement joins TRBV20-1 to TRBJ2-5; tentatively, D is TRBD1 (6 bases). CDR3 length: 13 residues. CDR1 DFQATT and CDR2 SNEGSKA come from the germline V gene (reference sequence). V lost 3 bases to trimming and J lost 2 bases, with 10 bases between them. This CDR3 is CSASFRGQETQYF. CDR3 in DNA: TGCAGTGCTAGCTTCAGGGGACAAGAGACCCAGTACTTC.

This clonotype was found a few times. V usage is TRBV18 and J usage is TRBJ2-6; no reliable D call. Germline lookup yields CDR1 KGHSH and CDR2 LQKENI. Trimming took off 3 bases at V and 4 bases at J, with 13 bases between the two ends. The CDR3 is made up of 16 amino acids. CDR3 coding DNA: TGTGCCAGCTCACCTTACAACAGATCGGGGGCCAACGTCCTGACTTTC. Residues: CASSPYNRSGANVLTF.

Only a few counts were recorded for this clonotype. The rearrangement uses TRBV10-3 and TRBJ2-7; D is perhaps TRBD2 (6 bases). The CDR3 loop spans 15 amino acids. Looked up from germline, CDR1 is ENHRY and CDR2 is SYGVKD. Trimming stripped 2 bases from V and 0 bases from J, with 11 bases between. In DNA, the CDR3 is TGTGCCATCAGTGAGGGGGACTTAAGCTCCTACGAGCAGTACTTC. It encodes CAISEGDLSSYEQYF.

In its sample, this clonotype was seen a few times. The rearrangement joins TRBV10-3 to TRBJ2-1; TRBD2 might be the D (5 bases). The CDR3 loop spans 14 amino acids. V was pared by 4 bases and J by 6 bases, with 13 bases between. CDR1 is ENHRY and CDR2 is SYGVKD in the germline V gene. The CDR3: CAISGRAAGNEQFF. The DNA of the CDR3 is TGTGCCATCAGTGGGCGGGCGGCGGGCAATGAGCAGTTCTTC.

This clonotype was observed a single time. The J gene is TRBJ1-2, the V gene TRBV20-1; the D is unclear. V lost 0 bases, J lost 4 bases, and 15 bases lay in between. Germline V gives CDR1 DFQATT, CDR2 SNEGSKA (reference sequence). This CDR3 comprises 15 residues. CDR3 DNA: TGCAGTGCTAGAGACTCCGGGAACGGGATCTATGGCTACACCTTC. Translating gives CSARDSGNGIYGYTF.

The CDR3 nucleotides are TGTGCCATCGTGAGCCATGACACAGCTGAAGCTTTCTTT. Its translation is CAIVSHDTAEAFF. V is TRBV10-3 and J is TRBJ1-1; no definite D call. Germline V gene data show CDR1 as ENHRY and CDR2 as SYGVKD. V was shortened by 8 bases and J by 6 bases, with 16 bases between the two germline ends. The CDR3 contains 13 residues.

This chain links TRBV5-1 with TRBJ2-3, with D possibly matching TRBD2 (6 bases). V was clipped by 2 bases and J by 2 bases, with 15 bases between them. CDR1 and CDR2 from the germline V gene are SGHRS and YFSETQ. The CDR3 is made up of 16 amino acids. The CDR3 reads CASSLEGRLNTDTQYF. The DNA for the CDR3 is TGCGCCAGCAGCTTAGAGGGGAGGCTTAACACAGATACGCAGTATTTT. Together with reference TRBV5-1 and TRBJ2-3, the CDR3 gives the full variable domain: KAGVTQTPRYLIKTRGQQVTLSCSPISGHRSVSWYQQTPGQGLQFLFEYFSETQRNKGNFPGRFSGRQFSNSRSEMNVSTLELGDSALYLCASSLEGRLNTDTQYFGPGTRLTVL.

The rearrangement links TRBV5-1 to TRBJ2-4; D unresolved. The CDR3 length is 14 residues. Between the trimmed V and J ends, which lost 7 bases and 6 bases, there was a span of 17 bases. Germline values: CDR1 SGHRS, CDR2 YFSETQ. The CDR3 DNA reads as TGCGCCAGCCACGATGTCAACGAGAGAAACATTCAGTACTTC. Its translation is CASHDVNERNIQYF.

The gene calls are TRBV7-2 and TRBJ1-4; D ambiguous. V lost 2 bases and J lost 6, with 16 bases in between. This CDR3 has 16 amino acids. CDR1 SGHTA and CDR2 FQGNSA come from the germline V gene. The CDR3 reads CASSLTLQGEDEKLFF. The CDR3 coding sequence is TGTGCCAGCAGCTTAACCTTACAAGGTGAAGATGAAAAACTGTTTTTT.

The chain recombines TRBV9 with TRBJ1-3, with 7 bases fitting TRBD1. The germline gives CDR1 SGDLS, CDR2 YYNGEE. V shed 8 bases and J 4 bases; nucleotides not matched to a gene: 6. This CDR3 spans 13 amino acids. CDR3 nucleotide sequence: TGTGCCAGTACAGGGGCTTGGGGAAACACCATATATTTT. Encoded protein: CASTGAWGNTIYF.

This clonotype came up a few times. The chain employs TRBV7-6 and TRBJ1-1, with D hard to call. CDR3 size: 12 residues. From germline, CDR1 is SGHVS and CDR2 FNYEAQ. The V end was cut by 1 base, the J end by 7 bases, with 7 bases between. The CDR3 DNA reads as TGTGCCAGCAGCTTAGGGACTGATGAAGCTTTCTTT. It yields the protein CASSLGTDEAFF.

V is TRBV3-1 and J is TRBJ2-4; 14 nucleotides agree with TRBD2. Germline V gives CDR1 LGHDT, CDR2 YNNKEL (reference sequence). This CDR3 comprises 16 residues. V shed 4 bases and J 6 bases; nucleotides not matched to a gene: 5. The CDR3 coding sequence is TGTGCCAGCAGCCCCGGACTAGCGGGGGGACGAAACATTCAGTACTTC. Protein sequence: CASSPGLAGGRNIQYF. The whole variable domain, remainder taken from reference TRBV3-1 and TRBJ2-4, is DTAVSQTPKYLVTQMGNDKSIKCEQNLGHDTMYWYKQDSKKFLKIMFSYNNKELIINETVPNRFSPKSPDKAHLNLHINSLELGDSAVYFCASSPGLAGGRNIQYFGAGTRLSVL.

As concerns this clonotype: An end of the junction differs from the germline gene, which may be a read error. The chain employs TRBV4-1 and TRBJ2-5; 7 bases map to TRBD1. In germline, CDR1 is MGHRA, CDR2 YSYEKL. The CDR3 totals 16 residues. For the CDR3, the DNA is TGCGCCAGCAGCCAGCTCGGGACAGAGGGCCAAGGGACCCAGTACTTC. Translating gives CASSQLGTEGQGTQYF.

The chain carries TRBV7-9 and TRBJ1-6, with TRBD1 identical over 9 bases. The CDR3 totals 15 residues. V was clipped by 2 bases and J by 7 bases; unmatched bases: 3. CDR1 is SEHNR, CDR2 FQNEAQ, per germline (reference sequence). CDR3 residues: CASSLQGTGNSPLHF. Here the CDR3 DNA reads TGTGCCAGCAGCTTACAGGGGACAGGGAATTCACCCCTCCACTTT.

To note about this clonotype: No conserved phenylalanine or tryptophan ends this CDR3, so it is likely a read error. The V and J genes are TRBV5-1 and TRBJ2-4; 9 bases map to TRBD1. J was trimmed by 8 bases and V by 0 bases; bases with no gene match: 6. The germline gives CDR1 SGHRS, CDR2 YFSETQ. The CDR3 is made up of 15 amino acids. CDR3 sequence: CASSLAGQGKHIQYL. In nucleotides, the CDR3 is TGCGCCAGCAGCTTGGCCGGACAGGGGAAACACATTCAGTACCTC.

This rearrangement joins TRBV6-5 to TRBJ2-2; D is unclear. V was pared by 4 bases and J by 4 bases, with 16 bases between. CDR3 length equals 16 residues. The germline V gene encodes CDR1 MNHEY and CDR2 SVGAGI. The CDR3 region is CASSSDGRRGTGELFF. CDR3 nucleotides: TGTGCCAGCAGTTCGGACGGGCGCCGTGGCACCGGGGAGCTGTTTTTT.

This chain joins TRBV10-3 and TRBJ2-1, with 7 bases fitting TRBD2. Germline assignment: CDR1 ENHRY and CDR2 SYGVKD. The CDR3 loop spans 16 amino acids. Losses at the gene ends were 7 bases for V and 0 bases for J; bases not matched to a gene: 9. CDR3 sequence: CAIKNNGGSSYNEQFF. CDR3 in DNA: TGTGCCATCAAGAACAACGGGGGGTCCTCCTACAATGAGCAGTTCTTC.